This TCR beta chain was sequenced for a study of blood T cell repertoires in COVID-19. This clone was seen once. Participant reports of clinical history set cohort assignment. Per the original methods: Amplification from reference gene primers served as the basis for estimated nucleated cell counts. The data were produced by immunoSEQ multiplex PCR, yet TCRdb's version contains in-frame clones alone and is incomplete. D and trimming come from the DNA, and the V and J calls and clone size come from that table. Here the sample spans 300,000 to 400,000 clones, approximately 83% being singletons. This clonotype was sampled from a woman aged 40 to 50 with acute COVID-19. Sequencing used PBMCs or T cells enriched from blood (not recorded which).

In DNA, the CDR3 is TGTGCCAGCAGCCCCTCTCCCGTCGGTGGCTACACCTTC. Translation gives CASSPSPVGGYTF. The chain employs TRBV7-2 and TRBJ1-2; D gene uncertain. Trimming removed 5 bases from V and 7 bases from J, with 14 bases in between. This CDR3 is 13 amino acids long. Germline CDR1 and CDR2: SGHTA and FQGNSA. The entire variable domain, with the rest obtained from reference TRBV7-2 and TRBJ1-2, is as follows: GAGVSQSPSNKVTEKGKDVELRCDPISGHTALYWYRQSLGQGLEFLIYFQGNSAPDKSGLPSDRFSAERTGGSVSTLTIQRTQQEDSAVYLCASSPSPVGGYTFGSGTRLTVV.